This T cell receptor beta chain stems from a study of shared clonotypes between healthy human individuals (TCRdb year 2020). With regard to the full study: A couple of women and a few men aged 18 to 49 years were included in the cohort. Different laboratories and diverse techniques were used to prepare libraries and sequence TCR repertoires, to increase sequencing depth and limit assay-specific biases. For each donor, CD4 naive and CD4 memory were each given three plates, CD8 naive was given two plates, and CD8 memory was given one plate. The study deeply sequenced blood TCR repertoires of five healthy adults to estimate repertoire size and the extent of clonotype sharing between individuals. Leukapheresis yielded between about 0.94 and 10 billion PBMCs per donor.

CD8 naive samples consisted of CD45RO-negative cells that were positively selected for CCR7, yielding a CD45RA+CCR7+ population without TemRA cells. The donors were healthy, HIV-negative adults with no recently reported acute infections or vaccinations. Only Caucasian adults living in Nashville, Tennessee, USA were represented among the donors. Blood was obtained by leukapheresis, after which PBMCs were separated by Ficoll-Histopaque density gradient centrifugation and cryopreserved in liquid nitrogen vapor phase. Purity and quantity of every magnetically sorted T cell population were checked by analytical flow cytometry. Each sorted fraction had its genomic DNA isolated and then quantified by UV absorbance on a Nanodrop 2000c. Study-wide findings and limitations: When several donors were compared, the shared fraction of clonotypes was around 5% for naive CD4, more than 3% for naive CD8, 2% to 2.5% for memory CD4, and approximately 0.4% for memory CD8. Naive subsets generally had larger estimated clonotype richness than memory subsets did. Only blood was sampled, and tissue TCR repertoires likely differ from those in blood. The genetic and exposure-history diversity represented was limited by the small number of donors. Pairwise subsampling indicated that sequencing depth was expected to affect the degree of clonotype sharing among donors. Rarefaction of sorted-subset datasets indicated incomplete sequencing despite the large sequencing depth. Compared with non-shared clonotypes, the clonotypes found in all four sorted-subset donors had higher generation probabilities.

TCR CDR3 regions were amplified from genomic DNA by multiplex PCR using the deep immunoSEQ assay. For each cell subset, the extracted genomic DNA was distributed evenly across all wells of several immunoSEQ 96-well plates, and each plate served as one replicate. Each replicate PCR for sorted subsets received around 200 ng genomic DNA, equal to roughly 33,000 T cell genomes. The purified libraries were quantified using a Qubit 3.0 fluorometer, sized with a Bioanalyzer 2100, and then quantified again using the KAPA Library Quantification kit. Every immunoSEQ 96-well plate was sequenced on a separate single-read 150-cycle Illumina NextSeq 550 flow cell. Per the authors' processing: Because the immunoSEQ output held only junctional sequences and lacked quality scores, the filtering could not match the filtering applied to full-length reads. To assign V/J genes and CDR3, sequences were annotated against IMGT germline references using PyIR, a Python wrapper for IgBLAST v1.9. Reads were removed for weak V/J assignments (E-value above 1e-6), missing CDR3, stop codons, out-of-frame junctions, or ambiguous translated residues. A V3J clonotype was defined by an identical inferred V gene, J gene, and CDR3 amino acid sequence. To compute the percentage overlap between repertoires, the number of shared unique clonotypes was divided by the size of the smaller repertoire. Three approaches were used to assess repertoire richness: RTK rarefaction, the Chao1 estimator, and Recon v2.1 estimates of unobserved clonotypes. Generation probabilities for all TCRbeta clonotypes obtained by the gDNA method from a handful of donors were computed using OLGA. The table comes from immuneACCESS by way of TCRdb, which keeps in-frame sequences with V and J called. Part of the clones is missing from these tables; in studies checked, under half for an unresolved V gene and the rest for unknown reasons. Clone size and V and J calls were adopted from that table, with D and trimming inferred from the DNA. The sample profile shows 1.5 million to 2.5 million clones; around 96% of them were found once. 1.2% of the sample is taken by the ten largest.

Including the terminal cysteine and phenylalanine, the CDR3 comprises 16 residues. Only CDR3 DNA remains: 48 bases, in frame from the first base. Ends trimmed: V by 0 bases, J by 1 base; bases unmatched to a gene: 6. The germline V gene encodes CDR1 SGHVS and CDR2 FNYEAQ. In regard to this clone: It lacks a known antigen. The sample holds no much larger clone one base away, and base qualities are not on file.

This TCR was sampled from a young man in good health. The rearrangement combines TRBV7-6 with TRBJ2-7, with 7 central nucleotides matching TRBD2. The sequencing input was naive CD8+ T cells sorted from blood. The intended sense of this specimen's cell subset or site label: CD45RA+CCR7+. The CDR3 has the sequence CASSLAEAGVSYEQYF. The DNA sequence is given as TGTGCCAGCAGCTTAGCTGAGGCGGGAGTATCCTACGAGCAGTACTTC.